The 8 T cell receptor beta chains reported below all come from one sample, sequenced in a study of T cell changes during pregnancy in multiple sclerosis (dated by TCRdb to about 2019). Library construction relied on the immunoSEQ multiplex PCR assay. The table was pulled from immuneACCESS by TCRdb, which kept in-frame rearrangements only. Such tables lose some clones; where checked, under half of the loss comes from unresolved V genes, and the rest has no known cause. The sample table holds about 87,000 clones, of which around 93% were seen once. Clones ranked in the top ten supply about 1.3% of the sample. The sample here was peripheral blood, taken in the third trimester of pregnancy. Receptors originate from a female donor in good health, enrolled as a control in a pregnancy study.

The V call is TRBV4-1, the J call TRBJ2-5, with D possibly TRBD1 on 7 matching bases. The V and J ends lost 0 bases and 5 bases respectively, with 10 bases between them. Germline values: CDR1 MGHRA, CDR2 YSYEKL. The CDR3 is made up of 14 amino acids. The CDR3 region is CASSQETGRETQYF. DNA of the CDR3: TGCGCCAGCAGCCAAGAGACAGGGAGGGAGACCCAGTACTTC.

The J gene is TRBJ2-7, the V gene TRBV11-3; D is possibly TRBD1 (6 bases). The germline CDR1 and CDR2 sequences are SGHNT and YENEEA. V lost 5 bases to trimming and J lost 6 bases, with 14 bases between them. This CDR3 is built from 13 residues. The CDR3 DNA sequence: TGTGCCAGCAGCCCGGGACAAATCCGCGAGCAGTACTTC. This translates into CASSPGQIREQYF.

This clone was counted a few times. The V gene is TRBV2, the J gene TRBJ2-1; 8 nucleotides align to TRBD1. The CDR3 consists of 18 residues. CDR1 is SNHLY, CDR2 FYNNEI, per germline. Unmatched junction bases numbered 12, after V lost 5 bases and J lost 0 bases. CDR3 sequence: CASSTTARGPSSYNEQFF. In DNA, the CDR3 is TGTGCCAGCAGTACAACGGCCAGGGGGCCGAGCTCCTACAATGAGCAGTTCTTC. The whole variable domain, filled in from reference TRBV2 and TRBJ2-1, reads EPEVTQTPSHQVTQMGQEVILRCVPISNHLYFYWYRQILGQKVEFLVSFYNNEISEKSEIFDDQFSVERPDGSNFTLKIRSTKLEDSAMYFCASSTTARGPSSYNEQFFGPGTRLTVL.

J is TRBJ1-4 and V is TRBV7-9; 7 bases agree with TRBD1. The V and J ends lost 4 bases and 13 bases, in that order; junction bases with no gene match: 9. The CDR3 extends over 13 amino acids. CDR1 SEHNR and CDR2 FQNEAQ come from the germline V gene (reference sequence). The DNA of the CDR3 is TGTGCCAGCAGCTACCGGGACAGCTCTATACTGTTTTTT. This encodes CASSYRDSSILFF. The whole variable domain, filled in from reference TRBV7-9 and TRBJ1-4, reads DTGVSQNPRHKITKRGQNVTFRCDPISEHNRLYWYRQTLGQGPEFLTYFQNEAQLEKSRLLSDRFSAERPKGSFSTLEIQRTEQGDSAMYLCASSYRDSSILFFGSGTQLSVL.

V gene TRBV7-9 combines with J gene TRBJ2-7, with TRBD1 matching over 8 bases. V was pared by 5 bases and J by 7 bases, with 16 bases of the junction left unmatched. Germline V gene lookup returns CDR1 SEHNR and CDR2 FQNEAQ (reference sequence). This CDR3 region has 16 residues. CDR3 nucleotide sequence: TGTGCCAGCAGCCGATTGGGCGGACAGGGCCGTGGTGAGCAGTACTTC. Its translation is CASSRLGGQGRGEQYF.

This chain uses TRBV5-1 with TRBJ2-1; 10 positions agree with TRBD1. V gave up 3 bases and J gave up 8 bases; unmatched junction bases: 11. The CDR3 runs to 16 residues. Germline V lookup: CDR1 SGHRS, CDR2 YFSETQ. Here the CDR3 DNA reads TGCGCCAGCAGCTCTGGGACAGGGGCGAGAGCCTATGAGCAGTTCTTC. Translated: CASSSGTGARAYEQFF.

This sequence joins TRBV6-1 and TRBJ2-2, with TRBD1 identical over 10 bases. This CDR3 has 15 residues. With 7 bases clipped from V and 7 bases from J, the junction kept 9 bases outside the gene matches. The germline CDR1 and CDR2 sequences are MNHNS and SASEGT. For the CDR3, the DNA is TGTGCCAGCACCTGGGGACAGGGGTTCATCGGGGAGCTGTTTTTT. It encodes CASTWGQGFIGELFF.

The chain recombines TRBV5-1 with TRBJ2-1, with a weak D call TRBD1 (6 bases). The germline V gene encodes CDR1 SGHRS and CDR2 YFSETQ. The CDR3 runs 14 residues. Between the trimmed V and J ends, which lost 4 bases and 8 bases, there was a span of 16 bases. The CDR3 DNA sequence: TGCGCCAGCAGCCTGTGGACAGAGGAGGATGAGCAGTTCTTC. Translated, it gives CASSLWTEEDEQFF.